Given below is one T cell receptor beta chain in context. The CDR3 consists of 17 residues. J lost 3 bases, V lost 0 bases, and 8 bases had no gene match. Germline-derived CDR1 and CDR2 are MNHNS and SASEGT. This sample was taken from a study of cytomegalovirus exposure and HLA in healthy donors. The primer mix had 60 Vbeta and 13 Jbeta primers. Authors' processing steps: Unique TCR beta chains totaled around 86 million in a later count, with roughly 12 million of them shared. The assay was immunoSEQ multiplex PCR, and TCRdb's table has in-frame clones only and misses some. Clone size and V and J calls were adopted from that table, with D and trimming inferred from the DNA. Among about 190,000 clones, 80% to 85% were seen once, and the ten largest hold about 1%.

The receptor comes from a woman between 40 and 50 years old in good health and CMV-seronegative. The chain carries TRBV6-1 and TRBJ2-7; 10 bases are shared with TRBD2. The specimen sequenced was PBMCs. CDR3 region: CASSEAHIAGGSYEQYF. CDR3 nucleotides: TGTGCCAGCAGTGAAGCTCATATAGCGGGAGGCAGCTACGAGCAGTACTTC.